The 30 T cell receptor beta chains below were found in one sample sequenced in a study of tumor-infiltrating lymphocytes in primary liver carcinoma. From roughly 0.45 ug total RNA, TCR beta cDNA was generated with a primer in the constant region. Generation of the TCR beta libraries relied on three nested multiplex PCR rounds using slightly modified ARM-PCR. Investigators reported that the first two PCR rounds, at 9 to 11 cycles each, used TRBV1-TRBV30 forward primers with a C-beta reverse primer. TCRdb reprocessed the multiplex PCR reads via MiXCR and lists one record per CDR3 protein. The table includes about 320,000 distinct CDR3 sequences, 50% to 60% detected once. Unsorted whole blood yielded blood RNA, and germline DNA was extracted as well. Sequencing was carried out using peripheral blood. The receptors derive from a woman in her 30s with primary liver carcinoma and hepatitis B virus infection.

This clonotype has a handful of counts. The V call is TRBV12-3 or TRBV12-4, the J call TRBJ2-2, with D possibly being TRBD2 (6 bases). This CDR3 has 15 residues. Trimming shortened V by 3 bases and J by 5 bases, and 13 bases separated the two germline ends. CDR3 protein: CASSLRAGITGELFF. Here the CDR3 DNA reads TGTGCCAGCAGTTTGCGAGCGGGCATTACCGGGGAGCTGTTTTTT.

The chain links TRBV4-3 to TRBJ2-1; 14 nucleotides align to TRBD2. V was clipped by 4 bases and J by 6 bases; unmatched bases: 5. The CDR3 has 16 residues. The germline CDR1 and CDR2 sequences are LGHNA and YSLEER. CDR3 DNA: TGCGCCAGCAGCCGTGACGGGACTAGCGGGAGCAATGAGCAGTTCTTC. Protein: CASSRDGTSGSNEQFF.

The V call is TRBV5-6, the J call TRBJ2-1; the match to TRBD2 covers 15 bases. Looked up from germline, CDR1 is SGHDT and CDR2 is YYEEEE. V shed 2 bases and J 2 bases; nucleotides not matched to a gene: 5. CDR3 length: 18 residues. The CDR3 sequence: CASSFRTSGRAAYNEQFF. In nucleotides, the CDR3 is TGTGCCAGCAGCTTTAGGACTAGCGGGAGGGCCGCCTACAATGAGCAGTTCTTC.

This clonotype was seen only a few times. One end of the junction varies from germline; a read error may be responsible. The V and J genes are TRBV6-2 or TRBV6-3 and TRBJ2-7; D remains ambiguous. The germline gives CDR1 MNHEY, CDR2 SVGEGT. CDR3 length equals 13 residues. CDR3: CASGYSKRYEQYF. The DNA for the CDR3 is TGTGCCAGCGGTTACTCGAAACGGTACGAGCAATACTTC.

Concerning this clonotype: A junction boundary mismatches the germline segment, possibly from a read error. The chain joins TRBV7-9 to TRBJ2-7; D is unclear. The CDR3 consists of 15 residues. Germline CDR1 is SEHNR and CDR2 is FQNEAQ (reference sequence). As DNA, the CDR3 is TGTGCCAACAGCTACCCCCCGGCAGCGCCAGACGAGCAGTACTTC. It encodes CANSYPPAAPDEQYF.

Remarks on this clonotype: The conserved final phenylalanine or tryptophan is absent from the CDR3, which likely points to a read error. DNA for the CDR3: TGTGCCAGCAGCCCGGGGACCTTTCTGCCCCAGCATTTG. Amino acids: CASSPGTFLPQHL. The rearrangement links TRBV11-2 to TRBJ1-5, with D possibly TRBD1 on 5 matching bases. The CDR3 has 13 amino acids. Trimming shortened V by 5 bases and J by 9 bases, and 14 bases separated the two germline ends. Germline CDR1 and CDR2: SGHAT and FQNNGV.

V is TRBV12-3 or TRBV12-4 and J is TRBJ2-5, with 7 nucleotides matching TRBD2. This CDR3 is 14 amino acids long. With 8 bases clipped from V and 4 bases from J, the junction kept 10 bases outside the gene matches. The CDR3 DNA sequence: TGTGCCAGCGGTCTTGGACTAGTTCGAGAGACCCAGTACTTC. It codes for CASGLGLVRETQYF.

The chain couples TRBV7-9 to TRBJ2-7; 8 nucleotides agree with TRBD1. This CDR3 is built from 15 residues. The V and J ends lost 4 bases and 3 bases, in that order; junction bases with no gene match: 8. The germline gives CDR1 SEHNR, CDR2 FQNEAQ (reference sequence). CDR3 sequence reads: CASSSPRQGIYEQYF. The CDR3 DNA reads as TGTGCCAGCAGCTCCCCCAGACAGGGGATCTACGAGCAGTACTTC.

On this clonotype: The CDR3 carries no conserved terminal phenylalanine or tryptophan, so it likely arises from a read error. This chain connects TRBV6-5 to TRBJ2-7; D call uncertain. Trimming took off 10 bases at V and 6 bases at J, with 25 bases between the two ends. The CDR3 sequence is 15 residues long. The germline V gene encodes CDR1 MNHEY and CDR2 SVGAGI. The DNA of the CDR3 is TGTGCCAACAATTACTCTGAGGTACAATCGGGCGAGCAGTACCTC. Residues: CANNYSEVQSGEQYL.

To note about this clonotype: Since the CDR3 does not end with the conserved phenylalanine or tryptophan, this likely comes from a read error. The chain combines TRBV5-4 with TRBJ2-5; D not resolved. Trimming cost V 1 base and J 0 bases, with 4 bases left between them. CDR3 length equals 13 residues. Germline V lookup: CDR1 SGHNT, CDR2 YYREEE (reference sequence). CDR3 loop: CASSLNNQETQYS. The DNA of the CDR3 is TGTGCCAGCAGCTTGAACAACCAAGAGACCCAGTACTCC.

This clonotype has ten or more counts. This chain joins TRBV29-1 and TRBJ2-3; the D gene could be TRBD1 or TRBD2 (6 bases each). CDR1 SQVTM and CDR2 ANQGSEA come from the germline V gene. V was clipped by 6 bases and J by 3 bases, with 16 bases between them. CDR3 size: 14 residues. CDR3 region: CSVGVGGRTDTQYF. The DNA for the CDR3 is TGCAGCGTGGGCGTAGGGGGGCGAACAGATACGCAGTATTTT.

About this clonotype: Germline is not matched at one junction end, which may reflect a read error. The chain carries TRBV30 and TRBJ2-1; TRBD2 agrees at 7 bases. This CDR3 region has 15 residues. CDR1 is GTSNPN, CDR2 SVGIG, per germline (reference sequence). The CDR3 loop is CAWSVPGRSYNEQFF. The CDR3 region has the DNA TGTGCCTGGAGTGTACCCGGGAGGTCCTACAATGAGCAGTTCTTT. Full variable domain (remainder filled in from reference TRBV30 and TRBJ2-1): SQTIHQWPATLVQPVGSPLSLECTVEGTSNPNLYWYRQAAGRGLQLLFYSVGIGQISSEVPQNLSASRPQDRQFILSSKKLLLSDSGFYLCAWSVPGRSYNEQFFGPGTRLTVL.

Points on this clonotype: At one end the junction does not follow the germline gene, possibly because of a read error. The genes are TRBV29-1 and TRBJ1-6; D unclear. The CDR3 loop spans 13 amino acids. From germline, CDR1 is SQVTM and CDR2 ANQGSEA. In nucleotides, the CDR3 is TGCAACGTTGCGCGACACCCTAATTCACTCCTCCACTTT. Translated, it gives CNVARHPNSLLHF.

The chain recombines TRBV12-3 or TRBV12-4 with TRBJ2-1; the D gene is possibly TRBD2 (5 bases). This CDR3 region has 12 residues. The V end lost 10 bases, the J end lost 13 bases, and 20 bases lay between the germline ends. The CDR3 bases are TGTGCCACCCGTCTAGGCGTTAGCGACCAGTTCTTC. Protein product: CATRLGVSDQFF.

The table lists this clonotype with a count of one. It may be a read error: a sequence one base away is much more abundant. The V and J genes are TRBV12-3 or TRBV12-4 and TRBJ2-1, with D unresolved. V was pared by 7 bases and J by 6 bases, with 10 bases between. The CDR3 runs 12 residues. CDR3 coding DNA: TGTGCCAGCAATCCTCAAGTCAATGAGCAGTTCTTC. Translation: CASNPQVNEQFF.

This clonotype showed up many times. The CDR3 DNA reads TGCAGCGTTCCCTTAGCCGGGGGGCAAGAGACCCAGTACTTC. Protein sequence: CSVPLAGGQETQYF. V and J are TRBV29-1 and TRBJ2-5, with 7 bases matching TRBD2. The CDR3 is made up of 14 amino acids. Germline V gene sequence: CDR1 SQVTM, CDR2 ANQGSEA. The junction had 8 bases not matched to a gene; V was cut back by 5 bases and J by 2 bases.

Regarding this clonotype: Given a much more abundant clone one base away, this may be a read error. The rearrangement joins TRBV29-1 to TRBJ1-1; D gene unclear. Per germline, CDR1 SQVTM and CDR2 ANQGSEA. V was pared by 8 bases and J by 0 bases, with 10 bases between. The CDR3 is made up of 12 amino acids. CDR3 DNA sequence: TGCAGCACCGAGCGGATGAACACTGAAGCTTTCTTT. Translated: CSTERMNTEAFF.

The CDR3 coding sequence is TGTGCCAGCAGCTTGGGACAGGGGGCTAGCTCCTACGAGCAGTACTTC. This sequence encodes CASSLGQGASSYEQYF. The chain couples TRBV5-5 to TRBJ2-7; 10 nucleotides align to TRBD1. Trimming removed 0 bases from V and 0 bases from J; junction bases left unmatched: 3. The CDR3 has 16 residues. Germline loops: CDR1 SGHKS, CDR2 YYEKEE (reference sequence).

The rearrangement links TRBV7-9 to TRBJ2-1; TRBD2 matches 7 bases. Germline V CDR1 and CDR2: SEHNR, FQNEAQ (reference sequence). This CDR3 spans 16 amino acids. The V segment lost 5 bases and the J segment 0 bases; nucleotides outside the gene matches: 7. The CDR3 region is CASSPARGSSYNEQFF. The CDR3 DNA reads TGTGCCAGCAGCCCCGCCCGCGGGAGCTCCTACAATGAGCAGTTCTTC.

Notes on this clonotype: One end of the junction does not line up with germline, which may come from a read error. The rearrangement links TRBV29-1 to TRBJ2-6; possibly TRBD1 or TRBD2 for D (5 bases each). This CDR3 is built from 14 residues. Germline CDR1 reads SQVTM; CDR2 reads ANQGSEA. The CDR3 nucleotides read TGCAGCGCGGTGGGAGATGCTGGGGCCAACGTCCTGGCTTTC. As protein: CSAVGDAGANVLAF.

DNA of the CDR3: TGTGCCAGCAGTTTCGGGACACTCCGTTGGGGTTTCTTT. Translation gives CASSFGTLRWGFF. The rearrangement joins TRBV12-3 or TRBV12-4 to TRBJ1-1, with D possibly matching TRBD1 (6 bases). This CDR3 has 13 amino acids. The V gene lost 3 bases and the J gene lost 13 bases, with 18 bases spanning the gap.

Note on this clonotype: A junction end diverges from the germline sequence, so it may reflect a read error. This chain joins TRBV4-2 and TRBJ2-2; D is undetermined. Germline V lookup: CDR1 LGHNA, CDR2 YNFKEQ. CDR3 length: 14 residues. The chain's CDR3 is CASNQDLFTGELFF. The CDR3 DNA sequence: TGTGCCAGCAACCAAGACCTATTCACCGGGGAGCTGTTTTTT.

This clonotype appeared many times. This chain joins TRBV12-5 and TRBJ2-1; D call uncertain. Trimming cost V 1 base and J 12 bases, with 16 bases left between them. Per germline, CDR1 LGHNT and CDR2 FRNRAP. The CDR3 loop spans 14 amino acids. The CDR3 spells CASGLERTGVRQFF. In DNA form, the CDR3 reads TGTGCTAGTGGTTTGGAGCGCACCGGCGTGAGGCAGTTCTTC.

The rearrangement links TRBV12-3 or TRBV12-4 to TRBJ1-5; TRBD1 matches at 7 bases. J was trimmed by 5 bases and V by 7 bases; bases with no gene match: 11. This CDR3 is 15 amino acids long. CDR3 sequence (DNA): TGTGCCAGCACCCAGACAGGGTGTCTCGATCAGCCCCAGCATTTT. Translation: CASTQTGCLDQPQHF.

Worth noting for this clonotype: This may be a read error, as it is one base from a much larger clone. The chain combines TRBV6-2 or TRBV6-3 with TRBJ1-5; no definite D call. The germline V gene encodes CDR1 MNHEY and CDR2 SVGEGT. V lost 6 bases and J lost 3, with 15 bases in between. The CDR3 has 15 residues. CDR3 coding DNA: TGTGCCAGCAGATTCTTTGGCGATGTCAATCAGCCCCAGCATTTT. Amino acid sequence: CASRFFGDVNQPQHF.

J is TRBJ2-1 and V is TRBV5-6; 7 nucleotides match TRBD2. Germline loops: CDR1 SGHDT, CDR2 YYEEEE. V was pared by 4 bases and J by 7 bases, with 17 bases of the junction left unmatched. The CDR3 sequence is 17 residues long. DNA of the CDR3: TGTGCCAGCAGCCTGACTAGCTATACAGGTTTGGGTAATGAGCAGTTCTTC. It yields the protein CASSLTSYTGLGNEQFF.

A note on this clonotype: The conserved phenylalanine or tryptophan is not found at the CDR3 terminus, so this likely reflects a read error. The J gene is TRBJ2-1, the V gene TRBV12-3 or TRBV12-4, with no clear D. Trimming took 5 bases from V and 9 from J, leaving 14 bases between them. This CDR3 region has 13 residues. The CDR3 region is CASSPFRRAEQFL. CDR3 coding DNA: TGTGCCAGCAGTCCTTTTCGACGGGCTGAGCAGTTCCTC.

V usage is TRBV5-1 and J usage is TRBJ2-5; D unclear. Germline CDR1 and CDR2: SGHRS and YFSETQ. The CDR3 covers 14 residues. The V end lost 2 bases, the J end lost 1 base, and 9 bases lay between the germline ends. The CDR3 coding sequence is TGCGCCAGCAGCTTTCAGCCAGCCCAAGAGACCCAGTACTTC. Residues: CASSFQPAQETQYF. The full variable domain, its missing parts supplied by reference TRBV5-1 and TRBJ2-5, is KAGVTQTPRYLIKTRGQQVTLSCSPISGHRSVSWYQQTPGQGLQFLFEYFSETQRNKGNFPGRFSGRQFSNSRSEMNVSTLELGDSALYLCASSFQPAQETQYFGPGTRLLVL.

Here the CDR3 DNA reads TGTGCCAGCACTGTACAGGGGGCTACTCCCGGGGAGCTGTTTTTT. Translation gives CASTVQGATPGELFF. The V call is TRBV6-1, the J call TRBJ2-2; TRBD1 agrees at 9 bases. CDR3 length: 15 amino acids. V lost 7 bases, J lost 6 bases, and 9 bases stayed unmatched. Germline CDR1 MNHNS, CDR2 SASEGT.

Of note for this clonotype: The junction departs from the called germline gene at one end, perhaps through a read error. The chain has TRBV7-9 and TRBJ2-5; D is possibly TRBD1 or TRBD2 (5 bases each). This CDR3 spans 16 amino acids. Germline CDR1 reads SEHNR; CDR2 reads FQNEAQ (reference sequence). The CDR3 spells CASSLLGTGKQEAQYF. Written as DNA, the CDR3 is TGTGCCAGCAGCCTCCTCGGGACGGGAAAGCAAGAGGCCCAGTACTTC.